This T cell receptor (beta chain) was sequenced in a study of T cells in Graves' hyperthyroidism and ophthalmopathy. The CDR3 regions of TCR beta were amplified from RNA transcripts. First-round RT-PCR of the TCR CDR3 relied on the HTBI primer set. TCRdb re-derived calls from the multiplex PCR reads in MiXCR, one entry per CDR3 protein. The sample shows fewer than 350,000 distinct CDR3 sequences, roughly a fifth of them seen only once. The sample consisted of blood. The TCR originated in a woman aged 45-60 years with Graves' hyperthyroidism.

CDR3 protein: CASSQDGAGSGEQYF. In nucleotides, the CDR3 is TGTGCCAGCAGCCAAGATGGGGCAGGGTCGGGGGAGCAGTACTTC. The V gene is TRBV3-1, the J gene TRBJ2-7, with D perhaps being TRBD1 or TRBD2 (5 bases each). From germline, CDR1 is LGHDT and CDR2 YNNKEL (reference sequence). The ends were cut back, 0 bases at V and 7 bases at J, with 16 bases in the middle. The CDR3 consists of 15 residues.